The 9 T cell receptor beta chains listed next were all sequenced from one sample in a study of T-cell memory formation after mild COVID-19. One entry per CDR3 protein results from TCRdb running MiXCR on the 5' RACE reads. The table lists under 650,000 distinct CDR3 sequences, under 20% of them singletons. Sequencing was carried out using PBMCs or a T cell subset sorted from them (not recorded which). The receptors shown here come from an adult woman who had mild COVID-19 (a few samples of this study predate the infection). Cell type and time point are not known.

The chain carries TRBV29-1 and TRBJ2-5; 10 bases agree with TRBD1. The CDR3 runs to 13 residues. CDR1 SQVTM and CDR2 ANQGSEA come from the germline V gene. J gave up 4 bases and V 6 bases, and 5 bases lay outside the gene matches. The CDR3 is CSVLGDRGETQYF. The CDR3 nucleotides are TGCAGCGTCCTAGGGGACAGGGGAGAGACCCAGTACTTC.

This clonotype was seen ten or more times. The chain links TRBV7-3 to TRBJ2-3; D is uncertain. The CDR3 sequence is 15 residues long. The V and J ends lost 1 base and 0 bases respectively, with 8 bases between them. Germline lookup yields CDR1 SGHTA and CDR2 FQGTGA. The CDR3 region is CASSLIGRSTDTQYF. The CDR3 nucleotides are TGTGCCAGCAGCTTAATTGGCAGGAGCACAGATACGCAGTATTTT.

The chain couples TRBV7-9 to TRBJ1-2, with D uncertain. Trimming took off 4 bases at V and 6 bases at J, with 9 bases between the two ends. In germline, CDR1 is SEHNR, CDR2 FQNEAQ (reference sequence). The CDR3 sequence is 12 residues long. This CDR3 reads CASSSPLNGYTF. CDR3 nucleotides: TGTGCCAGCAGCTCCCCACTGAATGGCTACACCTTC.

This clonotype was seen many times. The rearrangement joins TRBV7-9 to TRBJ2-7, with D possibly matching TRBD1 (5 bases). Germline values: CDR1 SEHNR, CDR2 FQNEAQ (reference sequence). The ends were cut back, 5 bases at V and 0 bases at J, with 11 bases in the middle. This CDR3 is built from 14 residues. The CDR3 DNA sequence: TGTGCCAGCAGCCCCCCAGGGATCTCCTACGAGCAGTACTTC. It is translated as CASSPPGISYEQYF. The entire variable domain, with the rest obtained from reference TRBV7-9 and TRBJ2-7, is as follows: DTGVSQNPRHKITKRGQNVTFRCDPISEHNRLYWYRQTLGQGPEFLTYFQNEAQLEKSRLLSDRFSAERPKGSFSTLEIQRTEQGDSAMYLCASSPPGISYEQYFGPGTRLTVT.

The table lists this clonotype with a few counts. This CDR3 is CASSQESSGRAHEQYF. CDR3 sequence (DNA): TGTGCCAGCAGCCAAGAATCCAGCGGGAGGGCCCACGAGCAGTACTTC. The chain has TRBV4-2 and TRBJ2-7, with TRBD2 matching 10 bases. The V gene's germline CDR1 is LGHNA and CDR2 YNFKEQ. The ends lost 0 bases at V and 5 bases at J; junction bases unmatched: 7. The CDR3 is 16 amino acids.

This chain uses TRBV7-9 with TRBJ2-7; tentative D call: TRBD1 (6 bases). The CDR3 covers 15 residues. The germline gives CDR1 SEHNR, CDR2 FQNEAQ (reference sequence). V was pared by 4 bases and J by 2 bases, with 15 bases between. The CDR3 nucleotides read TGTGCCAGCAGCTGGGGGCAGGGGAAACCCTACGAGCAGTACTTC. Translation: CASSWGQGKPYEQYF.

The chain links TRBV4-3 to TRBJ2-3; 7 bases line up with TRBD2. Trimming at V came to 4 bases and at J to 0 bases, leaving 10 bases not matched to a gene. CDR3 length: 17 residues. Germline V gene sequence: CDR1 LGHNA, CDR2 YSLEER. The CDR3 DNA sequence: TGCGCCAGCAGCCGTGGTAGCGGGTGGGGAAGCACAGATACGCAGTATTTT. Amino acid sequence: CASSRGSGWGSTDTQYF.

The chain is built from TRBV30 and TRBJ2-7; 9 nucleotides line up with TRBD2. Germline V gene sequence: CDR1 GTSNPN, CDR2 SVGIG (reference sequence). V lost 1 base to trimming and J lost 2 bases; unmatched junction nucleotides: 21. The CDR3 spans 20 residues. This CDR3 reads CAWSGQSWAGGRHFTYEQYF. The CDR3, as DNA: TGTGCCTGGAGTGGTCAAAGTTGGGCGGGGGGGCGCCACTTTACCTACGAGCAGTACTTC.

The CDR3 DNA reads TGCGCCAGCAGCTTGACAGCGGACAACACAGATACGCAGTATTTT. Its protein product is CASSLTADNTDTQYF. The chain couples TRBV5-1 to TRBJ2-3; D is tentatively TRBD1 or TRBD2 (5 bases each). Germline V lookup: CDR1 SGHRS, CDR2 YFSETQ. Deletions cut 1 base from V and 2 bases from J, with 11 bases between. The CDR3 runs 15 residues.